Sequencing of this TCR beta chain was carried out in a study of T cell responses to AZD1222 COVID-19 vaccine. Study results and limitations: There were repertoire samples only from the period after the peak T cell response. Unmutated variant regions reportedly attract nearly half of all spike-specific TCRs. Donors were largely white British and mainly female; clonal diversity was possibly underestimated. Receipt of two AZD1222 doses was followed by a rise in Spike-specific TCR breadth and depth.

The length of the CDR3 is 18 residues. J was trimmed by 4 bases and V by 0 bases; bases with no gene match: 11. Looked up from germline, CDR1 is LGHNA and CDR2 is YNFKEQ. Produced via immunoSEQ multiplex PCR; TCRdb's table is partial and in-frame only. The sample holds over 100,000 clones, about 85% seen once. As regards this clone: Its matching antigen is unknown.

The sequenced sample was peripheral blood, obtained on day 0 of AZD1222 vaccination. The chain employs TRBV4-2 and TRBJ1-4; 7 bases agree with TRBD1. This sequence originates from an adult in good health. The CDR3 nucleotides are TGTGCCAGCAGCCAAGATGGGGCAGGGGGGGCCCTTAATGAAAAACTGTTTTTT. Its protein is CASSQDGAGGALNEKLFF.